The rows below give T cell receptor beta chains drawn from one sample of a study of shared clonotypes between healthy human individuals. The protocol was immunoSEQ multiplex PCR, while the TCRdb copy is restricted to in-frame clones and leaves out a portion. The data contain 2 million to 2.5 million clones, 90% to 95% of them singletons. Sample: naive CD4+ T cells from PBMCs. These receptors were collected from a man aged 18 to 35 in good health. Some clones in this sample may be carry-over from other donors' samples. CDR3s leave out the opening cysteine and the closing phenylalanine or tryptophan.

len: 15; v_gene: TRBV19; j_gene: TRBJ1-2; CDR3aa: ASTTFPSWTTNYGYT
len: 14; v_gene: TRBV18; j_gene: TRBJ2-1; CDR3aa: ASSQNQLAGGNEQF
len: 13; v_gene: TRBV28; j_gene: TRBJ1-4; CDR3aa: ASESGQILDEKLF
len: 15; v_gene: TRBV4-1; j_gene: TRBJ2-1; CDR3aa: ASSQSLAGASYNEQF
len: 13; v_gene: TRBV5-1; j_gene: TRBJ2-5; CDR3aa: ASSIRQGGQETQY
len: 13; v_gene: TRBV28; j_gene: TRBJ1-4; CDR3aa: ASTDRGLANEKLF
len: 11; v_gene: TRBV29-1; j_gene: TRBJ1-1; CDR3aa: SGRGGLNTEAF
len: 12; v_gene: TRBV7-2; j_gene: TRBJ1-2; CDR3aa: ASSLESAGYGYT
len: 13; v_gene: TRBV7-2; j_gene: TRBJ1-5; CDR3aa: ASSVGQGRNQPQH
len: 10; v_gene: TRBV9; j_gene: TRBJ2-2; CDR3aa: ASSAELGELF
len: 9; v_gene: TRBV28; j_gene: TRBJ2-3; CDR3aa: ASRATDTQY
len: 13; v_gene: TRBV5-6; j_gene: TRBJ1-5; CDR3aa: ASSLMSRGGQPQH
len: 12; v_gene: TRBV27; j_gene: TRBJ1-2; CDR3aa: ASSPGVANYGYT
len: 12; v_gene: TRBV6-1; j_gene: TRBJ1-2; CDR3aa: ASSGTTANYGYT
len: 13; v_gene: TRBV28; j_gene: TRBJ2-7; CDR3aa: ASSLIGGQTYEQY
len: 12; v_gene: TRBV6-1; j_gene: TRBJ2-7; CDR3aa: ACGDRGFTYEQY
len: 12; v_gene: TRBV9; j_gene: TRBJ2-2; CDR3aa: ASSGRALPGELF
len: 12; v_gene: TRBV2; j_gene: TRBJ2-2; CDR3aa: ASSSRVNTGELF
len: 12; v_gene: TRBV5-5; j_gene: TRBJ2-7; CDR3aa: ASSYLWGVSEQY
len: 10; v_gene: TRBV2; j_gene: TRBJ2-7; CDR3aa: ASSELRGLKY
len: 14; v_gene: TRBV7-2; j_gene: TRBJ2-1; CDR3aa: ASSFVSGTGGNEQF
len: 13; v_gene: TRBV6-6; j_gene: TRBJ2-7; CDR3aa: ASSFSGTGAYEQY
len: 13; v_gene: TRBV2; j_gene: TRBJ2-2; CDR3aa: ASAGARVNTGELF
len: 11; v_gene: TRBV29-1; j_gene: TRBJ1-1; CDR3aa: SVQTGSNTEAF
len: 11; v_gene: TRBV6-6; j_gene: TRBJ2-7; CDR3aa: ASSPARFYEQY
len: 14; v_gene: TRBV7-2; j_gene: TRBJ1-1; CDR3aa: ASSISTGGAGTEAF
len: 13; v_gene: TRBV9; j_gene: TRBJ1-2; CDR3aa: ASSVEAGQAYGYT
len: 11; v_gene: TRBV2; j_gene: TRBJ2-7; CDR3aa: ASSETGVGEQY
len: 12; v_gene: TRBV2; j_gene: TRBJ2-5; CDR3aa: ASSDGTGEETQY
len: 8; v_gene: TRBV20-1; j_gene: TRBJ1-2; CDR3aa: SASIGGYT
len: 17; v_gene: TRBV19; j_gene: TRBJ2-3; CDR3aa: ASSISPPWGREDSDTQY
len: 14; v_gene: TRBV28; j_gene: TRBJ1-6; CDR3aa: ASSIPRTAYNSPLH
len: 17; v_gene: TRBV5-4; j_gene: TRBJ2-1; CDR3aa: ASSLKGLAGASSYNEQF
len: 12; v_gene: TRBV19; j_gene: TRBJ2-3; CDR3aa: ASKNQRERDTQY
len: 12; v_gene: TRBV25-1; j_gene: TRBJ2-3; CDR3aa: ASSEGFRGVTQY
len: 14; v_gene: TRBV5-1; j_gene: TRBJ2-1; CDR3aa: ASSSGAADAYNEQF
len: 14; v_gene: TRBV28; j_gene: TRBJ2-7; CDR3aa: ASRGRGAGGVYEQY
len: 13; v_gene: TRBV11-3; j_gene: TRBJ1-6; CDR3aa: ASSAQENIDSPLH
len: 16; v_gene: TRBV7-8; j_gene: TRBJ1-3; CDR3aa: ASSPLRPGAYVGNTIY
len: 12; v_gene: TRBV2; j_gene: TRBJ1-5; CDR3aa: ASSWDRSNQPQH
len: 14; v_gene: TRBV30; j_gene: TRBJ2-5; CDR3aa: AWSPGIAGVQETQY